Listed below are T cell receptor beta chains from one sample, sequenced in a study of early T cells in non-severe SARS-CoV-2 infection. TCRdb processed the 5' RACE reads anew with MiXCR; each CDR3 protein has one entry. Among roughly 40,000 distinct CDR3 sequences listed, 4.5% to 5% were seen once. The specimen was whole blood. The receptors come from an adult who was a healthcare worker with PCR-confirmed SARS-CoV-2 infection or an uninfected control (not recorded which). Each CDR3 is given with its conserved first and last residue. The order of the fields is V gene, CDR3 protein.

>TRBV20-1
CSATWQGGEQYF
>TRBV7-9
CASSPQLGVETQYF
>TRBV7-2
CASSQNRGSIQPQHF
>TRBV5-1
CASSQGDRLSNEQYF
>TRBV6-6
CASSPGSNSPLHF
>TRBV20-1
CSARPRGQNYGYTF
>TRBV5-1
CASSLIGQYQETQYF
>TRBV27
CASSLFVRNEQFF
>TRBV6-5
CASSYQFPRRTPADTQYF
>TRBV4-3
CASSQDRAGLETQYF
>TRBV28
CASISGRSNQPQHF
>TRBV7-6
CASSLQGGQSNTGELFF
>TRBV24-1
CATSSGFTYNEQFF
>TRBV5-1
CASSLYTGNYEQYF
>TRBV7-6
CASSSKTGATNTGELFF
>TRBV12-3/TRBV12-4
CASSLVIIYEQFF
>TRBV7-2
CASSRGGTGRDIQYF
>TRBV18
CASSLQAGSTDTQYF
>TRBV11-2
CASSRTRGSYEQYF
>TRBV7-9
CASSLEAYGYTF
>TRBV10-3
CAISDNKDLGNTIYF
>TRBV30
CAWSGWGQAPEAFF
>TRBV6-2/TRBV6-3
CASSYGAGVGEQFF
>TRBV2
CASSKSGANVLTF
>TRBV7-8
CASSWGPVVTDTQYF
>TRBV5-1
CASSFGLAGGPTADTQYF
>TRBV4-1
CASRSEVYGYTF
>TRBV5-4
CASSSGGIGGGDTQYF
>TRBV6-1
CASSEVPGTEAFF
>TRBV7-9
CASSLSPSGGGTQYF
>TRBV20-1
CSAGGRMNTEAFF
>TRBV12-3/TRBV12-4
CASSITSGTVSNQPQHF
>TRBV20-1
CSASTLAGGDRNEQFF
>TRBV11-3
CASSRAQGNTGELFF
>TRBV4-1
CASSQVLQGIYEQYF
>TRBV7-2
CASSLRLAGGPDTQYF
>TRBV2
CASSEVPVTGELFF
>TRBV21-1
CASSNTGTGVYEQYF
>TRBV10-3
CAISEPGAQETQYF
>TRBV6-5
CASSRPGLAADTQYF
>TRBV7-9
CASRQGALNTEAFF
>TRBV15
CATSRDYGAGEKLFF
>TRBV4-3
CASSQTPGGSGGYTF
>TRBV6-6
CASSYRQGGVFYEQFF
>TRBV5-1
CASSIAGLKDSPLHF
>TRBV9
CASSDLRGLSGANVLTF
>TRBV20-1
CSATGLTYEQYF
>TRBV7-2
CASSLMRGTEAFF
>TRBV11-2
CASSAGRQETQYF
>TRBV29-1
CSVEPYQETQYF
>TRBV29-1
CSVDWDRGTDTQYF
>TRBV20-1
CSATGLQSPSIF